The 32 T cell receptor beta chains reported below all come from one sample, sequenced in a study of vaccination and CD4 T cells after COVID-19. Regarding treatment: approximately 9-day PBMC culture with coronavirus spike peptide pools or control peptides (ViraFEST assay). Their antigens remain unidentified. Sequenced with the Oncomine TCR Beta short-read assay was DNA taken from cultured CD4+ T cells. TCRdb re-analysed the PCR reads in MiXCR, keeping a single row per CDR3 protein. This table holds over 20,000 distinct CDR3 sequences, roughly 40% found once. This material consisted of CD4+ T cells from blood, cultured in vitro, taken before SARS-CoV-2 vaccination. The receptors originated from a human donor who received a COVID-19 vaccine.

This clonotype showed up just a few times. V and J are TRBV2 and TRBJ2-7; D not certain. Germline-derived CDR1 and CDR2 are SNHLY and FYNNEI. V was trimmed by 6 bases and J by 3 bases, leaving 6 bases between them. The CDR3 loop spans 11 amino acids. The CDR3 DNA is TGTGCCAGCAGAGGTAACTACGAGCAGTACTTC. This translates into CASRGNYEQYF.

J is TRBJ2-5 and V is TRBV7-9, with 12 bases lining up with TRBD1. CDR3 length: 15 amino acids. V shed 3 bases and J 4 bases; nucleotides not matched to a gene: 3. Germline V gives CDR1 SEHNR, CDR2 FQNEAQ (reference sequence). The CDR3 reads CASSLGQGAAETQYF. CDR3 sequence (DNA): TGTGCCAGCAGCTTGGGACAGGGGGCTGCAGAGACCCAGTACTTC.

This clonotype turned up a few times. The rearrangement uses TRBV7-6 and TRBJ2-7, with no clear D. Trimming took off 1 base at V and 1 base at J, with 5 bases between the two ends. Germline loops: CDR1 SGHVS, CDR2 FNYEAQ. The CDR3 runs 13 residues. The CDR3 nucleotides are TGTGCCAGCAGCTTAGGGGCATCCTACGAGCAGTACTTC. Translating it yields CASSLGASYEQYF.

The gene calls are TRBV7-9 and TRBJ2-3, with D perhaps TRBD1 (5 bases). V lost 2 bases, J lost 4 bases, and 10 bases lay in between. The CDR3 has 14 amino acids. In germline, CDR1 is SEHNR, CDR2 FQNEAQ (reference sequence). This CDR3 reads CASSLTQGSDTQYF. The DNA of the CDR3 is TGTGCCAGCAGCTTAACCCAGGGCTCAGATACGCAGTATTTT.

This clonotype was counted once. This chain joins TRBV19 and TRBJ2-1; TRBD2 aligns across 10 bases. The CDR3 covers 14 residues. V gave up 7 bases and J gave up 9 bases; unmatched junction bases: 9. Germline V gene lookup returns CDR1 LNHDA and CDR2 SQIVND (reference sequence). CDR3: CASTPNLAGVEQFF. For the CDR3, the DNA is TGTGCCAGTACCCCCAACCTAGCGGGGGTTGAGCAGTTCTTC.

This clonotype was counted between two and nine times. The V gene is TRBV20-1, the J gene TRBJ1-4; 7 nucleotides line up with TRBD1. Germline V gene sequence: CDR1 DFQATT, CDR2 SNEGSKA (reference sequence). The trim removed 6 bases at V and 0 bases at J, leaving 10 bases unmatched. This CDR3 has 16 amino acids. The CDR3 DNA reads as TGCAGTGCCAGACCCCCCACAGGGGCAACTAATGAAAAACTGTTTTTT. Translated, it gives CSARPPTGATNEKLFF.

The rearrangement links TRBV3-1 to TRBJ1-6, with D uncertain. This CDR3 region has 13 residues. The V end was cut by 3 bases, the J end by 10 bases, with 10 bases between. In germline, CDR1 is LGHDT, CDR2 YNNKEL (reference sequence). DNA for the CDR3: TGTGCCAGCAGCCACAAGGAAAGGTCACCCCTCCACTTT. It encodes CASSHKERSPLHF.

The rearrangement joins TRBV21-1 to TRBJ1-2. TRBV21-1 is reported as a pseudogene. This CDR3 comprises 15 residues. The CDR3 DNA sequence: TGTGCCAGCAGCAAAGTTCGTACAGCTAACTATGGCTACACCTTC. It is translated as CASSKVRTANYGYTF.

The V and J genes are TRBV7-9 and TRBJ1-3, with D possibly matching TRBD1 (6 bases). The CDR3 contains 16 residues. Germline V gene data show CDR1 as SEHNR and CDR2 as FQNEAQ (reference sequence). V gave up 2 bases and J gave up 0 bases, with 11 bases separating them. CDR3 sequence (DNA): TGTGCCAGCAGCTTAAGTCAGGGGTTCTCTGGAAACACCATATATTTT. This sequence encodes CASSLSQGFSGNTIYF.

V and J are TRBV11-3 and TRBJ1-2, with D possibly matching TRBD1 (6 bases). V was pared by 5 bases and J by 1 base, with 14 bases between. Germline V lookup: CDR1 SGHNT, CDR2 YENEEA. The CDR3 sequence is 15 residues long. Written as DNA, the CDR3 is TGTGCCAGCAGCGGGCGGACAGCCGATAACTATGGCTACACCTTC. It yields the protein CASSGRTADNYGYTF.

This rearrangement joins TRBV7-7 to TRBJ2-3, with D possibly TRBD1 on 5 matching bases. The CDR3 is 14 amino acids. Germline V gene lookup returns CDR1 SSHAT and CDR2 FNYEAQ (reference sequence). Between the trimmed V and J ends, which lost 1 base and 8 bases, there was a span of 13 bases. The CDR3 DNA reads as TGTGCCAGCAGCTTAGATGGGGATCAGGGTACGCAGTATTTT. This gives the protein CASSLDGDQGTQYF. Full variable domain (rest looked up from reference TRBV7-7 and TRBJ2-3): GAGVSQSPRYKVTKRGQDVTLRCDPISSHATLYWYQQALGQGPEFLTYFNYEAQPDKSGLPSDRFSAERPEGSISTLTIQRTEQRDSAMYRCASSLDGDQGTQYFGPGTRLTVL.

The count of this clonotype is one. V is TRBV24-1 and J is TRBJ2-6; D gene ambiguous. The CDR3 sequence is 15 residues long. V lost 4 bases and J lost 0, with 6 bases in between. Germline CDR1 and CDR2: KGHDR and SFDVKD. The CDR3 protein is CATSDSISGANVLTF. The CDR3 DNA is TGTGCCACCAGTGACAGCATCTCTGGGGCCAACGTCCTGACTTTC.

The gene calls are TRBV19 and TRBJ2-3; no firm D call. V dropped 3 bases and J dropped 7 bases, with 5 bases sitting between them. The length of the CDR3 is 11 residues. Germline V gene data show CDR1 as LNHDA and CDR2 as SQIVND (reference sequence). CDR3 residues: CASSIDYTQYF. In nucleotides, the CDR3 is TGTGCCAGTAGTATCGATTATACGCAGTATTTT.

This clonotype was seen only once. The chain joins TRBV23-1 to TRBJ1-2; no clear D gene. TRBV23-1 is designated an ORF whose function remains uncertain. The CDR3 runs to 15 residues. V was shortened by 1 base and J by 3 bases, with 12 bases between the two germline ends. The CDR3 DNA reads as TGCGCCAGCAGTCAATTGGGGATCCCCTACTATGGCTACACCTTC. This sequence encodes CASSQLGIPYYGYTF.

Points on this clonotype: An end of the junction differs from the germline gene, which may be a read error. The CDR3 nucleotides are TGCAGTGCTAGGACAGGGGGCTACGAGCAGTACTTT. It yields the protein CSARTGGYEQYF. This rearrangement joins TRBV20-1 to TRBJ2-7; TRBD1 matches at 10 bases. The V gene's germline CDR1 is DFQATT and CDR2 SNEGSKA (reference sequence). This CDR3 contains 12 residues.

This clonotype came up a few times. The J gene is TRBJ1-6, the V gene TRBV30; TRBD1 is a possible D gene (5 bases). Between the trimmed V and J ends, which lost 0 bases and 5 bases, there was a span of 20 bases. CDR3 length: 18 residues. From germline, CDR1 is GTSNPN and CDR2 SVGIG (reference sequence). The CDR3 sequence: CAWSVRRGTGTDNSPLHF. The CDR3 nucleotides read TGTGCCTGGAGTGTACGCCGTGGAACCGGGACGGATAATTCACCCCTCCACTTT.

The chain couples TRBV6-5 to TRBJ1-1; D is undetermined. The CDR3 totals 13 residues. The V end lost 0 bases, the J end lost 4 bases, and 6 bases lay between the germline ends. Germline V gene data show CDR1 as MNHEY and CDR2 as SVGAGI. Here the CDR3 reads CASSYSWGTEAFF. The CDR3 DNA reads as TGTGCCAGCAGTTACTCATGGGGCACTGAAGCTTTCTTT.

The CDR3 sequence: CASSPSVIIQGIRQPQHF. CDR3 bases: TGTGCCAGCTCACCATCCGTGATAATACAGGGGATTCGCCAGCCCCAGCATTTT. The chain uses TRBV18 and TRBJ1-5; the match to TRBD1 covers 7 bases. CDR1 and CDR2 (germline): KGHSH, LQKENI. V was clipped by 2 bases and J by 7 bases; unmatched bases: 17. The CDR3 loop spans 18 amino acids.

This clonotype was seen a handful of times. This rearrangement joins TRBV7-2 to TRBJ2-3; D uncertain. The CDR3 is 12 amino acids. The V gene lost 5 bases and the J gene lost 2 bases, with 5 bases spanning the gap. Germline CDR1 SGHTA, CDR2 FQGNSA. CDR3 region: CASSKNTDTQYF. For the CDR3, the DNA is TGTGCCAGCAGCAAAAACACAGATACGCAGTATTTT.

This chain joins TRBV6-5 and TRBJ1-5, with a tentative D call TRBD1 (5 bases). The CDR3 has 14 amino acids. V was clipped by 0 bases and J by 5 bases, with 8 bases between them. Germline lookup yields CDR1 MNHEY and CDR2 SVGAGI. The CDR3: CASSYSIGDQPQHF. Written as DNA, the CDR3 is TGTGCCAGCAGTTACTCTATAGGGGATCAGCCCCAGCATTTT.

This clonotype was recorded a few times. The chain links TRBV19 to TRBJ1-2; D not certain. Trimming left V 4 bases short and J 4 bases short, with 16 bases between. CDR1 is LNHDA and CDR2 is SQIVND in the germline V gene (reference sequence). The CDR3 spans 15 residues. DNA of the CDR3: TGTGCCAGTAGTAAAGATTCCTCCACGGGCTATGGCTACACCTTC. Translated, it gives CASSKDSSTGYGYTF.

The gene calls are TRBV11-3 and TRBJ2-3; D not certain. V lost 5 bases, J lost 3 bases, and 6 bases lay in between. Germline CDR1 is SGHNT and CDR2 is YENEEA. This CDR3 has 12 amino acids. The DNA of the CDR3 is TGTGCCAGCAGCCGGGTGACAGATACGCAGTATTTT. Encoded protein: CASSRVTDTQYF.

This chain uses TRBV19 with TRBJ2-3; D unclear. The CDR3 contains 15 residues. CDR1 and CDR2 (germline): LNHDA, SQIVND (reference sequence). Trimming cost V 3 bases and J 8 bases, with 18 bases left between them. Here the CDR3 DNA reads TGTGCCAGTAGTATTTCCAGGTCCGGGTTGGGTACGCAGTATTTT. Translation gives CASSISRSGLGTQYF.

The V gene is TRBV6-1, the J gene TRBJ2-7, with a weak D call TRBD1 (6 bases). Trimming removed 4 bases at V and 2 bases at J, with 15 bases between. The CDR3 spans 15 residues. Germline V gene data show CDR1 as MNHNS and CDR2 as SASEGT. As DNA, the CDR3 is TGTGCCAGCAGTGTTCTGGGGGCAACCCCCTACGAGCAGTACTTC. It codes for CASSVLGATPYEQYF.

V usage is TRBV19 and J usage is TRBJ1-5; D call uncertain. Trimming took 6 bases from V and 5 from J, leaving 17 bases between them. The CDR3 consists of 15 residues. Germline assignment: CDR1 LNHDA and CDR2 SQIVND (reference sequence). CDR3 in amino acids: CASRAAAIPHQPQHF. The CDR3 nucleotides read TGTGCCAGTAGGGCGGCAGCCATACCTCATCAGCCCCAGCATTTT.

The chain recombines TRBV9 with TRBJ2-3; 11 positions match TRBD2. In germline, CDR1 is SGDLS, CDR2 YYNGEE. V gave up 6 bases and J gave up 5 bases; unmatched junction bases: 8. This CDR3 spans 15 amino acids. For the CDR3, the DNA is TGTGCCAGCAACCGACTAGCGGGGAAGGTAGATACGCAGTATTTT. This encodes CASNRLAGKVDTQYF.

This clonotype showed up just a few times. The V and J genes are TRBV27 and TRBJ1-1; TRBD1 agrees at 9 bases. This CDR3 is built from 14 residues. V lost 6 bases and J lost 1; bases outside the gene matches: 3. Per germline, CDR1 MNHEY and CDR2 SMNVEV (reference sequence). CDR3 sequence: CASRRTGENTEAFF. The CDR3 DNA is TGTGCCAGCAGGAGGACAGGGGAGAACACTGAAGCTTTCTTT.

V usage is TRBV5-1 and J usage is TRBJ2-6; perhaps TRBD2 as D (5 bases). CDR3 size: 16 residues. V lost 4 bases to trimming and J lost 0 bases, with 11 bases between them. Germline V gene lookup returns CDR1 SGHRS and CDR2 YFSETQ. The CDR3 nucleotides read TGCGCCAGCAGCGACACGGGAAGCTCTGGGGCCAACGTCCTGACTTTC. This codes for CASSDTGSSGANVLTF. Complete variable domain (other parts from reference TRBV5-1 and TRBJ2-6): KAGVTQTPRYLIKTRGQQVTLSCSPISGHRSVSWYQQTPGQGLQFLFEYFSETQRNKGNFPGRFSGRQFSNSRSEMNVSTLELGDSALYLCASSDTGSSGANVLTFGAGSRLTVL.

This chain connects TRBV9 to TRBJ2-5, with D possibly being TRBD1 (5 bases). The germline V and J ends were trimmed by 4 bases and 3 bases, with 13 bases remaining between them. Germline V gene sequence: CDR1 SGDLS, CDR2 YYNGEE. This CDR3 region has 14 residues. The CDR3 reads CASSPYPREETQYF. The CDR3 DNA reads as TGTGCCAGCAGCCCATACCCCAGGGAAGAGACCCAGTACTTC.

The chain carries TRBV12-3 or TRBV12-4 and TRBJ2-2, with D uncertain. The CDR3 totals 14 residues. V lost 2 bases and J lost 7, with 11 bases in between. The CDR3 reads CASSLSLEDGELFF. The CDR3 DNA is TGTGCCAGCAGTTTATCCCTAGAAGACGGGGAGCTGTTTTTT.

The chain recombines TRBV7-9 with TRBJ2-3, with D maybe TRBD1 (6 bases). Germline V gene data show CDR1 as SEHNR and CDR2 as FQNEAQ (reference sequence). This CDR3 has 15 residues. The germline V and J ends were trimmed by 5 bases and 4 bases, with 16 bases remaining between them. The CDR3 region has the DNA TGTGCCAGCAGCCGACTACGGACAGCCCCAGATACGCAGTATTTT. Translating it yields CASSRLRTAPDTQYF.

The J gene is TRBJ1-1, the V gene TRBV7-9, with D maybe TRBD1 (5 bases). The germline V gene has CDR1 SEHNR and CDR2 FQNEAQ (reference sequence). V lost 1 base to trimming and J lost 4 bases, with 10 bases between them. The CDR3 loop spans 14 amino acids. The CDR3 DNA is TGTGCCAGCAGCTTAGGTGCAGGGAGCACTGAAGCTTTCTTT. Its translation is CASSLGAGSTEAFF.